These 21 T cell receptor beta chains were sequenced from one sample in a study of T cells after yellow fever vaccination. TCRdb analysed the 5' RACE reads with MiXCR anew, one entry per CDR3 protein. The repertoire holds a few hundred thousand distinct CDR3 sequences, with roughly 8.7% as singletons. Sequences were derived from CD4+ T cells sorted from PBMCs, sampled 5 days after the yellow fever booster vaccination. The receptors were gathered from a young man who received the YFV17D yellow fever vaccine.

The J gene is TRBJ1-4, the V gene TRBV19; TRBD1 matches at 9 bases. CDR1 and CDR2 from the germline V gene are LNHDA and SQIVND (reference sequence). Losses at the gene ends were 3 bases for V and 8 bases for J; bases not matched to a gene: 13. The CDR3 length is 17 residues. CDR3 protein: CASSIGSAGTGREKLFF. The CDR3 region has the DNA TGTGCCAGTAGTATTGGGAGCGCCGGGACAGGGAGAGAAAAACTGTTTTTT.

The CDR3 is CASSHGLAGQYNEQFF. The DNA for the CDR3 is TGTGCCAGCAGCCATGGACTAGCGGGACAATACAATGAGCAGTTCTTC. V is TRBV4-2 and J is TRBJ2-1, with TRBD2 identical over 12 bases. V gave up 3 bases and J gave up 4 bases; unmatched junction bases: 4. The germline V gene encodes CDR1 LGHNA and CDR2 YNFKEQ. This CDR3 region has 16 residues.

The J gene is TRBJ1-5, the V gene TRBV12-3 or TRBV12-4; 10 positions match TRBD1. The junction had 11 bases not matched to a gene; V was cut back by 6 bases and J by 6 bases. The CDR3 totals 16 residues. The CDR3 sequence: CASSPLGQGGIQPQHF. CDR3 bases: TGTGCCAGCAGCCCCTTAGGACAGGGGGGTATTCAGCCCCAGCATTTT.

This clonotype appeared a few times. The rearrangement joins TRBV18 to TRBJ2-7; the match to TRBD1 covers 7 bases. The ends lost 8 bases at V and 6 bases at J; junction bases unmatched: 13. This CDR3 has 14 amino acids. Germline V gives CDR1 KGHSH, CDR2 LQKENI. The CDR3 sequence is CASTTSTGPAEQYF. For the CDR3, the DNA is TGTGCCAGCACTACCTCGACAGGGCCGGCCGAGCAGTACTTC.

This clonotype was picked up many times. This chain connects TRBV5-1 to TRBJ2-3, with 8 bases lining up with TRBD1. The CDR3 length is 14 residues. Germline V gives CDR1 SGHRS, CDR2 YFSETQ. V lost 5 bases, J lost 2 bases, and 4 bases stayed unmatched. CDR3 loop: CASRRTGLTDTQYF. In DNA form, the CDR3 reads TGCGCCAGCAGGCGGACAGGGCTCACAGATACGCAGTATTTT.

This clonotype appeared a few times. This sequence joins TRBV18 and TRBJ1-1, with TRBD1 matching 7 bases. CDR1 and CDR2 (germline): KGHSH, LQKENI. The CDR3 loop spans 16 amino acids. V lost 4 bases to trimming and J lost 4 bases; unmatched junction nucleotides: 12. The CDR3 sequence: CASSRTGPGESTEAFF. CDR3 bases: TGTGCCAGCTCACGGACAGGCCCAGGGGAAAGCACTGAAGCTTTCTTT.

The chain links TRBV9 to TRBJ1-3, with 9 bases that match TRBD1. Trimming removed 1 base from V and 4 bases from J; junction bases left unmatched: 6. The CDR3 spans 16 residues. Germline V gene data show CDR1 as SGDLS and CDR2 as YYNGEE. The CDR3 loop is CASSVRGQGSGNTIYF. DNA of the CDR3: TGTGCCAGCAGCGTAAGGGGACAGGGCTCGGGAAACACCATATATTTT. Supplemented by reference TRBV9 and TRBJ1-3, the full variable domain reads DSGVTQTPKHLITATGQRVTLRCSPRSGDLSVYWYQQSLDQGLQFLIQYYNGEERAKGNILERFSAQQFPDLHSELNLSSLELGDSALYFCASSVRGQGSGNTIYFGEGSWLTVV.

The genes are TRBV11-2 and TRBJ1-5; 9 nucleotides match TRBD1. CDR1 is SGHAT and CDR2 is FQNNGV in the germline V gene. V was pared by 3 bases and J by 0 bases, with 9 bases of the junction left unmatched. This CDR3 is built from 18 residues. The chain's CDR3 is CASSFGTGRSHSNQPQHF. The CDR3 coding sequence is TGTGCCAGCAGCTTCGGGACAGGGAGATCCCATAGCAATCAGCCCCAGCATTTT.

This clonotype was recorded once. J is TRBJ1-1 and V is TRBV5-1, with a weak D call TRBD1 (6 bases). Germline V CDR1 and CDR2: SGHRS, YFSETQ. V was clipped by 2 bases and J by 10 bases, with 15 bases between them. This CDR3 has 13 residues. CDR3 bases: TGCGCCAGCAGCTTCGTCAACAGGGCCAGAGCTTTCTTT. Protein sequence: CASSFVNRARAFF.

The chain couples TRBV28 to TRBJ2-7, with D perhaps matching TRBD1 or TRBD2 (5 bases each). Trimming removed 6 bases at V and 4 bases at J, with 10 bases between. From germline, CDR1 is MDHEN and CDR2 SYDVKM. This CDR3 is 12 amino acids long. The CDR3, as DNA: TGTGCCAGCAGCAAGAGGGGTTACGAGCAGTACGTC. Residues: CASSKRGYEQYV.

V usage is TRBV28 and J usage is TRBJ2-7; D is perhaps TRBD2 (6 bases). The CDR3 runs to 13 residues. Germline V gives CDR1 MDHEN, CDR2 SYDVKM. V lost 6 bases and J lost 2, with 11 bases in between. The CDR3 DNA is TGTGCCAGCAGCCAGGGAGGACCCTACGAGCAGTACGTC. As protein: CASSQGGPYEQYV.

This rearrangement joins TRBV20-1 to TRBJ1-4, with 8 positions matching TRBD1. V dropped 1 base and J dropped 8; count of bases not matched to a gene: 12. The CDR3 totals 16 residues. Germline V CDR1 and CDR2: DFQATT, SNEGSKA (reference sequence). DNA for the CDR3: TGCAGTGCTAGAGGTGCCCCGGGACAGGTACAGGAAAAACTGTTTTTT. This sequence encodes CSARGAPGQVQEKLFF.

This clonotype was found a few times. The chain is built from TRBV5-1 and TRBJ2-5; 10 nucleotides align to TRBD2. The V segment lost 4 bases and the J segment 4 bases; nucleotides outside the gene matches: 16. Germline loops: CDR1 SGHRS, CDR2 YFSETQ. CDR3 length: 18 residues. The CDR3: CASSLAGSGGRRGETQYF. The CDR3 bases are TGCGCCAGCAGCCTCGCCGGTAGCGGGGGGCGGAGAGGAGAGACCCAGTACTTC.

The chain couples TRBV28 to TRBJ2-3; D is unclear. Germline CDR1 is MDHEN and CDR2 is SYDVKM. Trimming took off 5 bases at V and 4 bases at J, with 13 bases between the two ends. The CDR3 length is 14 residues. In nucleotides, the CDR3 is TGTGCCAGCAGTCCATCCGACGGGCCAGATACGCAGTATTTT. Protein sequence: CASSPSDGPDTQYF.

This clonotype was recorded a few times. The chain carries TRBV5-1 and TRBJ1-5, with 8 bases lining up with TRBD1. J lost 5 bases, V lost 3 bases, and 19 bases had no gene match. The germline gives CDR1 SGHRS, CDR2 YFSETQ. The CDR3 contains 19 residues. CDR3 amino acids: CASSYTRDRWGGDHQPQHF. CDR3 DNA: TGCGCCAGCAGCTACACCCGGGACAGGTGGGGAGGGGATCATCAGCCCCAGCATTTT. The full variable domain, with the rest looked up from reference TRBV5-1 and TRBJ1-5, is KAGVTQTPRYLIKTRGQQVTLSCSPISGHRSVSWYQQTPGQGLQFLFEYFSETQRNKGNFPGRFSGRQFSNSRSEMNVSTLELGDSALYLCASSYTRDRWGGDHQPQHFGDGTRLSIL.

This clonotype was counted between two and nine times. The chain has TRBV28 and TRBJ2-6; D is possibly TRBD1 (6 bases). The CDR3 has 16 residues. From germline, CDR1 is MDHEN and CDR2 SYDVKM. Trimming cost V 5 bases and J 2 bases, with 13 bases left between them. This CDR3 is CASSIPPGAGANVLTF. CDR3 DNA: TGTGCCAGCAGTATCCCCCCAGGGGCTGGGGCCAACGTCCTGACTTTC.

This clonotype has more than one count but fewer than ten. The V and J genes are TRBV20-1 and TRBJ2-6; D remains ambiguous. With 2 bases removed from V and 4 bases from J, the gap between germline ends came to 6 bases. This CDR3 contains 13 residues. Germline loops: CDR1 DFQATT, CDR2 SNEGSKA (reference sequence). CDR3 protein: CSARSSGANVLTF. CDR3 nucleotide sequence: TGCAGTGCTAGATCCTCCGGGGCCAACGTCCTGACTTTC.

In DNA, the CDR3 is TGTGCCAGCAGCTTGGAAGGGAGAGGACCCCTCCACTTT. It specifies CASSLEGRGPLHF. The V gene is TRBV5-5, the J gene TRBJ1-6; no clear D. This CDR3 comprises 13 residues. V lost 0 bases, J lost 12 bases, and 10 bases lay in between. Looked up from germline, CDR1 is SGHKS and CDR2 is YYEKEE (reference sequence).

This clonotype was picked up a small number of times. The chain has TRBV24-1 and TRBJ1-1; tentative D call: TRBD1 (5 bases). V lost 1 base to trimming and J lost 7 bases, with 6 bases between them. CDR3 length: 12 residues. In germline, CDR1 is KGHDR, CDR2 SFDVKD. The CDR3 protein is CATSDLTGEAFF. The CDR3 DNA follows: TGTGCCACCAGTGATTTAACAGGTGAAGCTTTCTTT.

This clonotype was seen more than once but under ten times. The genes are TRBV5-4 and TRBJ1-2; 7 nucleotides align to TRBD1. The J segment lost 6 bases and the V segment lost 0 bases, leaving 2 bases of the junction unmatched. Germline-derived CDR1 and CDR2 are SGHNT and YYREEE (reference sequence). This CDR3 is 13 amino acids long. CDR3 in amino acids: CASSLVGGDGYTF. The CDR3 coding sequence is TGTGCCAGCAGCTTGGTAGGGGGCGATGGCTACACCTTC.

The chain is built from TRBV5-1 and TRBJ1-4, with D possibly being TRBD1 (5 bases). V gave up 4 bases and J gave up 3 bases, with 16 bases separating them. Germline lookup yields CDR1 SGHRS and CDR2 YFSETQ. The CDR3 totals 16 residues. In DNA form, the CDR3 reads TGCGCCAGCAGCCAGGGACCCGAGGCAGCTAATGAAAAACTGTTTTTT. Amino acid sequence: CASSQGPEAANEKLFF.